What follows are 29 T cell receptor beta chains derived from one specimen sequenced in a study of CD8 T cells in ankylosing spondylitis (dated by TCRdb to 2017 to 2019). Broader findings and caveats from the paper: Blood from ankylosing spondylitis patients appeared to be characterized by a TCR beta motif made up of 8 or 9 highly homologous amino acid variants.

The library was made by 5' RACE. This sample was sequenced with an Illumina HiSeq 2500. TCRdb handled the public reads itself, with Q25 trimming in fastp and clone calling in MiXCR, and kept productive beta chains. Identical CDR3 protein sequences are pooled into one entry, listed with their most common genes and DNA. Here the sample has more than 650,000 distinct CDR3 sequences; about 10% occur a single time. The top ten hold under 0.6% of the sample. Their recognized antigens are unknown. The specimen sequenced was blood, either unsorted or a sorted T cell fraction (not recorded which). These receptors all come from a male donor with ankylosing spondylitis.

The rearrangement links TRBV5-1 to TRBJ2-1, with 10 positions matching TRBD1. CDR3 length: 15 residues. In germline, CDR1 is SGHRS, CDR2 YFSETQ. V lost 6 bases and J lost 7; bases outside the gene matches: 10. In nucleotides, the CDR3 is TGCGCCAGCACCATCTCGGGACAGGGGAGTAATGAGCAGTTCTTC. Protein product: CASTISGQGSNEQFF.

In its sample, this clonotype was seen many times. Written as DNA, the CDR3 is TGCGCCAGCAGCCAAGGAGGAGCGGGGACGGCCTACGAGCAGTACTTC. It translates to CASSQGGAGTAYEQYF. The chain has TRBV4-3 and TRBJ2-7, with 7 bases fitting TRBD2. The CDR3 contains 16 residues. The J segment lost 2 bases and the V segment lost 1 base, leaving 8 bases of the junction unmatched. Germline assignment: CDR1 LGHNA and CDR2 YSLEER.

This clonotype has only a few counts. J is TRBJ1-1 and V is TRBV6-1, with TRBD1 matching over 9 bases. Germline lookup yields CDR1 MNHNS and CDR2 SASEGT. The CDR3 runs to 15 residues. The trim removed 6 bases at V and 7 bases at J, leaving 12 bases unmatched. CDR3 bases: TGTGCCAGCAGACCTCATACAGGGGGCGCAGGTGAAGCTTTCTTT. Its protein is CASRPHTGGAGEAFF.

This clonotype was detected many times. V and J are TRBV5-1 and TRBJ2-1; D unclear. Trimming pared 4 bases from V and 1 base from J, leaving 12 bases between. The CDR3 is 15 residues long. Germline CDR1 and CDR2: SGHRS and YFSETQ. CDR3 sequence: CASSLDVGSYNEQFF. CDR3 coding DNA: TGCGCCAGCAGCCTGGATGTCGGTTCCTACAATGAGCAGTTCTTC.

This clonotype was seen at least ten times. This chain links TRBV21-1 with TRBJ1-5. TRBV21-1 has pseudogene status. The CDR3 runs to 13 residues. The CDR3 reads CASRPITGQPQHF. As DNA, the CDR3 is TGTGCCAGCCGACCCATCACGGGTCAGCCCCAGCATTTT.

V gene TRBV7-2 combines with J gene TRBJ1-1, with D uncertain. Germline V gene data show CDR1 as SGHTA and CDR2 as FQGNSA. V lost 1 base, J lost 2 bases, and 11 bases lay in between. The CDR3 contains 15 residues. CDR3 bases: TGTGCCAGCAGCTTAGTAGGCACATTAAACACTGAAGCTTTCTTT. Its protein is CASSLVGTLNTEAFF. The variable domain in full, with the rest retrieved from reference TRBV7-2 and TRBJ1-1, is GAGVSQSPSNKVTEKGKDVELRCDPISGHTALYWYRQSLGQGLEFLIYFQGNSAPDKSGLPSDRFSAERTGGSVSTLTIQRTQQEDSAVYLCASSLVGTLNTEAFFGQGTRLTVV.

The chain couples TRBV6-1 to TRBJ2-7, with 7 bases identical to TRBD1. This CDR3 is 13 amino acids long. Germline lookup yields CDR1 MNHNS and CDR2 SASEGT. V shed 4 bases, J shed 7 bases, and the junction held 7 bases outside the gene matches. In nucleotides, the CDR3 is TGTGCCAGCAGTGTAACAGGGGTAAGGGAGCAGTACTTC. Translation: CASSVTGVREQYF.

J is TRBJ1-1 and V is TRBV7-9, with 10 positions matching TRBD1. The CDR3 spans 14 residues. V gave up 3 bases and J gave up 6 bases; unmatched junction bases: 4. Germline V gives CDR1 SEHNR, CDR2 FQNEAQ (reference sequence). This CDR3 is CASSLGQGKSEAFF. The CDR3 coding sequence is TGTGCCAGCAGCTTGGGACAGGGGAAGTCTGAAGCTTTCTTT.

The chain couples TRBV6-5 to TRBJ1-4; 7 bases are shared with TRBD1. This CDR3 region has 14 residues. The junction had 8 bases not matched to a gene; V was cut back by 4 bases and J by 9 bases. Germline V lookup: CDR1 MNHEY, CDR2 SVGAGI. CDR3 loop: CASSSMRQGQKLFF. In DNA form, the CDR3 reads TGTGCCAGCAGTTCAATGCGACAGGGCCAAAAACTGTTTTTT.

The CDR3 is CASSSDPLGRETQYF. The DNA of the CDR3 is TGCGCCAGCAGCTCCGACCCGCTCGGGAGAGAGACCCAGTACTTC. The genes are TRBV5-1 and TRBJ2-5, with D possibly TRBD2 on 6 matching bases. CDR3 size: 15 residues. CDR1 is SGHRS, CDR2 YFSETQ, per germline. Trimming took 3 bases from V and 4 from J, leaving 16 bases between them.

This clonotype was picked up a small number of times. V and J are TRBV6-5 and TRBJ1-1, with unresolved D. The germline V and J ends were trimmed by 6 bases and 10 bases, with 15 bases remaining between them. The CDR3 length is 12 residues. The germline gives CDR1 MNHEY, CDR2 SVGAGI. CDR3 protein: CASSPGPLGAFF. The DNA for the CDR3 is TGTGCCAGCAGCCCTGGGCCCCTTGGAGCTTTCTTT.

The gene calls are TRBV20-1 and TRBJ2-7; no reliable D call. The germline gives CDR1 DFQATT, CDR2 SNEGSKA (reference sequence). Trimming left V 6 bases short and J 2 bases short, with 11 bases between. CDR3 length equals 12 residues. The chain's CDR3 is CSAPERTYEQYF. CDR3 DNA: TGCAGTGCCCCTGAGCGAACCTACGAGCAGTACTTC.

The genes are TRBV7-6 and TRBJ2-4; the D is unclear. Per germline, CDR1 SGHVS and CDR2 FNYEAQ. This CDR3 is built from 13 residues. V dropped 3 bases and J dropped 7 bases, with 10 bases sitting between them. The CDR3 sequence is CASSLTPGNIQYF. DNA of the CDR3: TGTGCCAGCAGCTTGACACCCGGCAACATTCAGTACTTC.

CDR3 region: CASSPPGGQAFGYTF. The CDR3 region has the DNA TGTGCCAGCTCACCACCAGGTGGGCAGGCCTTTGGCTACACCTTC. The chain combines TRBV18 with TRBJ1-2; no firm D call. The germline V and J ends were trimmed by 0 bases and 7 bases, with 15 bases remaining between them. This CDR3 spans 15 amino acids. Germline V gene lookup returns CDR1 KGHSH and CDR2 LQKENI. Together with reference TRBV18 and TRBJ1-2, the CDR3 gives the full variable domain: NAGVMQNPRHLVRRRGQEARLRCSPMKGHSHVYWYRQLPEEGLKFMVYLQKENIIDESGMPKERFSAEFPKEGPSILRIQQVVRGDSAAYFCASSPPGGQAFGYTFGSGTRLTVV.

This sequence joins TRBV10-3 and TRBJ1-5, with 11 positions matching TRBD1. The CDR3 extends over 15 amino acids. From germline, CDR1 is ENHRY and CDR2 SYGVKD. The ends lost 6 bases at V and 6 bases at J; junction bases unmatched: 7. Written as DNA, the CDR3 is TGTGCCATCAGCCCGGACAGGGGGCTGGGTCAGCCCCAGCATTTT. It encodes CAISPDRGLGQPQHF.

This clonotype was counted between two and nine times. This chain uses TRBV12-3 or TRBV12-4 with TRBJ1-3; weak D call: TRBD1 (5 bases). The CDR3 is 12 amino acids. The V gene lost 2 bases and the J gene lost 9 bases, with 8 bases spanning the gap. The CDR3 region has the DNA TGTGCCAGCAGTTTACTGGGGCCCACCATATATTTT. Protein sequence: CASSLLGPTIYF.

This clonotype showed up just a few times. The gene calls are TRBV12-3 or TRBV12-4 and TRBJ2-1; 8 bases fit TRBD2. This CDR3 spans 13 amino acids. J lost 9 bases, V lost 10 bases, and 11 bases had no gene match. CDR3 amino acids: CANTVSAGGEQFF. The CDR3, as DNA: TGTGCCAACACAGTATCGGCGGGAGGTGAGCAGTTCTTC.

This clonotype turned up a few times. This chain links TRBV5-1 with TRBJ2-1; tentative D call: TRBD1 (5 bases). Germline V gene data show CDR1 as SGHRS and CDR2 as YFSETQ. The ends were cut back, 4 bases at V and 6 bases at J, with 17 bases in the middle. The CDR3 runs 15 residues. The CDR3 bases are TGCGCCAGCAGCCTAGGGGCACCCGGAGTCAATGAGCAGTTCTTC. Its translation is CASSLGAPGVNEQFF. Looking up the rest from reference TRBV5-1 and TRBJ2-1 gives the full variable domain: KAGVTQTPRYLIKTRGQQVTLSCSPISGHRSVSWYQQTPGQGLQFLFEYFSETQRNKGNFPGRFSGRQFSNSRSEMNVSTLELGDSALYLCASSLGAPGVNEQFFGPGTRLTVL.

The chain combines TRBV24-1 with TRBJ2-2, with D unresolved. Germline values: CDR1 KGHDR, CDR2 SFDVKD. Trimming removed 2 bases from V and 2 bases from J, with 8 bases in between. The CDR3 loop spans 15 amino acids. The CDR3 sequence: CATSDSWPNTGELFF. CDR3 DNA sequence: TGTGCCACCAGTGATTCCTGGCCCAACACCGGGGAGCTGTTTTTT.

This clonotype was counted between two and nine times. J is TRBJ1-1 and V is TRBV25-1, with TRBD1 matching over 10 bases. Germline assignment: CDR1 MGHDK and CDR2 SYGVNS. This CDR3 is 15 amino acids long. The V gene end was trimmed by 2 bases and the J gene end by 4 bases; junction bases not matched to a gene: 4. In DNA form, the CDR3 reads TGTGCCAGCAGTGAACGCGACAGGGGGCTCACTGAAGCTTTCTTT. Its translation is CASSERDRGLTEAFF.

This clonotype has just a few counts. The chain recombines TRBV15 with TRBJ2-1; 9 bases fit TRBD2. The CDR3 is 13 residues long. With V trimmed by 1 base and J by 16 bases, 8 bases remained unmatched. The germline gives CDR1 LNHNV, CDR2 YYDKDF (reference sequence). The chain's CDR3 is CATSRGVEREAFF. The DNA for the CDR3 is TGTGCCACCAGCAGAGGCGTAGAGCGGGAGGCTTTCTTC.

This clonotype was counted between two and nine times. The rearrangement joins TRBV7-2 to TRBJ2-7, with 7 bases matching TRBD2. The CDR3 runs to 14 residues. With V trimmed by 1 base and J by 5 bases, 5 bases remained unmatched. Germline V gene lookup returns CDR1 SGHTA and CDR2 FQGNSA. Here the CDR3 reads CASSLGGSKDEQYF. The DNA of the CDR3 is TGTGCCAGCAGCTTAGGCGGGAGTAAAGACGAGCAGTACTTC.

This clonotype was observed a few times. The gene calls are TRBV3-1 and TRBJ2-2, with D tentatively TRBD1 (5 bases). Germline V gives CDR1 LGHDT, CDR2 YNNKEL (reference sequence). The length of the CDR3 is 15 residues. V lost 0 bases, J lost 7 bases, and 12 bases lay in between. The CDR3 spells CASSQDRVFSGELFF. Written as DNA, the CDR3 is TGTGCCAGCAGCCAAGACAGGGTCTTTAGCGGGGAGCTGTTTTTT.

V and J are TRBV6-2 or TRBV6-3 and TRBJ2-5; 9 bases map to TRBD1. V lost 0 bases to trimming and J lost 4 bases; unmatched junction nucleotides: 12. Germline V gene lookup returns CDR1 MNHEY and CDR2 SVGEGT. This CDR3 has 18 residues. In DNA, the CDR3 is TGTGCCAGCAGTTACTCGCCTCCAGGGACAGGGAAAGGAGAGACCCAGTACTTC. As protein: CASSYSPPGTGKGETQYF.

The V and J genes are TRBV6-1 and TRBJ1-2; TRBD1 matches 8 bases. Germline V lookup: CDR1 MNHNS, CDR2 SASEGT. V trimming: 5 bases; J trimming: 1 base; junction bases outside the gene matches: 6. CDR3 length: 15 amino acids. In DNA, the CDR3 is TGTGCCAGCAGTCCGACAGGGGCCTATAACTATGGCTACACCTTC. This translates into CASSPTGAYNYGYTF.

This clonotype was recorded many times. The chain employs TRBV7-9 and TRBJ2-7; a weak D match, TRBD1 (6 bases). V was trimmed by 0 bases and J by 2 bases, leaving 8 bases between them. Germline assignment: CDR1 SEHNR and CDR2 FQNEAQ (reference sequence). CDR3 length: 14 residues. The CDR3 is CASSLARGPYEQYF. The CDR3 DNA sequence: TGTGCCAGCAGCTTAGCCAGGGGACCCTACGAGCAGTACTTC.

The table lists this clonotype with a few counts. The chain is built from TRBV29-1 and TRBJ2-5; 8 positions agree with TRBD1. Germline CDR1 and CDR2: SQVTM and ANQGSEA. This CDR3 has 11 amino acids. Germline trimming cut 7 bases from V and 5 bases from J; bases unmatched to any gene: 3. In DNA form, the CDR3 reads TGCAGCGGGAACAGGGGGGAGACCCAGTACTTC. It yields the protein CSGNRGETQYF.

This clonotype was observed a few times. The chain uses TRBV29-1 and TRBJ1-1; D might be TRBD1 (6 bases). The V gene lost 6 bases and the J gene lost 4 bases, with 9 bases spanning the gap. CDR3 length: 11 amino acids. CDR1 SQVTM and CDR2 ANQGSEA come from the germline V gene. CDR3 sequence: CSVGTITEAFF. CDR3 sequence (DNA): TGCAGCGTGGGGACAATCACTGAAGCTTTCTTT.

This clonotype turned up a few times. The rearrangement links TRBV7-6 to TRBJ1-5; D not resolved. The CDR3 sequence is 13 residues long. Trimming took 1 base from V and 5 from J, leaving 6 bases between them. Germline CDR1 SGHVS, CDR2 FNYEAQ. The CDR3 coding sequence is TGTGCCAGCAGCTTAGAAGAATATCAGCCCCAGCATTTT. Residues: CASSLEEYQPQHF.